These 7 T cell receptor beta chains originate from one sample sequenced in a study of T cell responses to AZD1222 COVID-19 vaccine (dated by TCRdb to about 2021). According to the study, the label for this sample's time point signals: baseline before first vaccination. The label giving this sample's treatment or condition can be read as: meningococcal conjugate vaccine given as trial control. Library prep was done by the immunoSEQ multiplex PCR assay. Here the immuneACCESS table is served through TCRdb, limited to in-frame sequences with V and J called. Missing clones are a known gap in these copies; in checked studies unresolved V genes cover under half, and the rest lacks a known reason. The sample profile shows about 100,000 clones; 80% to 90% of them were found once. The top ten clonotypes cover 4% to 5% of the sample. Sequencing was performed on peripheral blood, taken on day 0 of MenACWY control vaccination. These receptors were taken from an adult in good health.

The chain is built from TRBV11-2 and TRBJ1-2, with D possibly being TRBD1 (6 bases). The length of the CDR3 is 15 residues. V was shortened by 5 bases and J by 5 bases, with 18 bases between the two germline ends. Germline CDR1 SGHAT, CDR2 FQNNGV. The CDR3 region has the DNA TGTGCCAGCAGCCACACCAGGGGAGGGAGATATGGCTACACCTTC. This translates into CASSHTRGGRYGYTF.

This chain connects TRBV7-9 to TRBJ1-6; D is possibly TRBD1 (6 bases). In germline, CDR1 is SEHNR, CDR2 FQNEAQ (reference sequence). The CDR3 sequence is 13 residues long. Deletions cut 6 bases from V and 7 bases from J, with 10 bases between. The CDR3 DNA reads TGTGCCAGCAGACAGGGCGGCAATTCACCCCTCCACTTT. It is translated as CASRQGGNSPLHF.

The chain has TRBV19 and TRBJ1-3; 8 nucleotides match TRBD1. V lost 3 bases, J lost 2 bases, and 3 bases stayed unmatched. The CDR3 length is 15 residues. Germline CDR1 reads LNHDA; CDR2 reads SQIVND (reference sequence). The chain's CDR3 is CASSMDREPGNTIYF. The CDR3 DNA reads TGTGCCAGTAGTATGGACAGGGAGCCTGGAAACACCATATATTTT. Together with reference TRBV19 and TRBJ1-3, the CDR3 gives the full variable domain: DGGITQSPKYLFRKEGQNVTLSCEQNLNHDAMYWYRQDPGQGLRLIYYSQIVNDFQKGDIAEGYSVSREKKESFPLTVTSAQKNPTAFYLCASSMDREPGNTIYFGEGSWLTVV.

The chain carries TRBV5-1 and TRBJ2-1; TRBD1 matches 9 bases. V dropped 4 bases and J dropped 7; count of bases not matched to a gene: 3. The CDR3 contains 13 residues. From germline, CDR1 is SGHRS and CDR2 YFSETQ. The CDR3, as DNA: TGCGCCAGCAGCGCGGACAGGGGAAATGAGCAGTTCTTC. Translating it yields CASSADRGNEQFF. Full variable domain (rest looked up from reference TRBV5-1 and TRBJ2-1): KAGVTQTPRYLIKTRGQQVTLSCSPISGHRSVSWYQQTPGQGLQFLFEYFSETQRNKGNFPGRFSGRQFSNSRSEMNVSTLELGDSALYLCASSADRGNEQFFGPGTRLTVL.

The CDR3 nucleotides are TGTGCCAGCTCGCCGACGGGACAGGGGGCCCATGAGCAGTTCTTC. The encoded protein is CASSPTGQGAHEQFF. This chain joins TRBV18 and TRBJ2-1, with 12 bases aligning to TRBD1. Unmatched junction bases numbered 8, after V lost 6 bases and J lost 8 bases. The CDR3 extends over 15 amino acids. In germline, CDR1 is KGHSH, CDR2 LQKENI.

This chain links TRBV29-1 with TRBJ2-2, with 10 bases lining up with TRBD2. V lost 6 bases, J lost 3 bases, and 16 bases stayed unmatched. Germline CDR1 SQVTM, CDR2 ANQGSEA. The CDR3 has 18 residues. CDR3 sequence: CSVKEGEREGPDTGELFF. The CDR3 DNA sequence: TGCAGCGTCAAGGAGGGGGAGCGGGAGGGCCCGGACACCGGGGAGCTGTTTTTT.

The V call is TRBV6-5, the J call TRBJ2-5; D ambiguous. Germline V CDR1 and CDR2: MNHEY, SVGAGI. The CDR3 runs to 14 residues. Trimming shortened V by 0 bases and J by 9 bases, and 14 bases separated the two germline ends. CDR3 protein: CASSYSLQVAAQYF. The CDR3 DNA reads TGTGCCAGCAGTTACTCGCTGCAGGTGGCGGCCCAGTACTTC.